This T cell receptor beta chain was profiled in a study of T cell changes during pregnancy in multiple sclerosis. The CDR3 length is 16 residues. Trimming removed 1 base from V and 2 bases from J, with 12 bases in between. CDR1 MNHNS and CDR2 SASEGT come from the germline V gene. Repertoires were generated with immunoSEQ multiplex PCR, while TCRdb's copy carries only in-frame clones and drops some. The table records under 85,000 clones, around nine tenths of them present only once. This specimen was CD4+ T cells from peripheral blood mononuclear cells, taken before pregnancy. The V call is TRBV6-1, the J call TRBJ2-1; D may be TRBD1 (6 bases). The sequence was collected from a female donor with multiple sclerosis, enrolled in a pregnancy study. CDR3 sequence reads: CASSEERAGAYNEQFF. CDR3 sequence (DNA): TGTGCCAGCAGTGAAGAACGGGCAGGGGCCTACAATGAGCAGTTCTTC.